Shown below are 30 T cell receptor beta chains from a single sample sequenced in a study of blood T cell repertoires in COVID-19. Assay used: immunoSEQ multiplex PCR; TCRdb lists only in-frame clones, some missing. The repertoire holds roughly 280,000 clones, with roughly 86% as singletons. The sequencing input was peripheral blood. All receptors come from a man between 18 and 35 years old with active or convalescent COVID-19.

This clone came up once. The chain recombines TRBV19 with TRBJ1-2; TRBD1 is a possible D gene (5 bases). V was shortened by 7 bases and J by 4 bases, with 13 bases between the two germline ends. This CDR3 contains 13 residues. Germline V gives CDR1 LNHDA, CDR2 SQIVND (reference sequence). The CDR3 DNA reads as TGTGCCAGTACCCCGGGGGTAGGCTATGGCTACACCTTC. It translates to CASTPGVGYGYTF.

The sample holds one count of this clone. The chain recombines TRBV25-1 with TRBJ1-1; no clear D gene. V shed 0 bases and J shed 1 base, with 12 bases lying between them. This CDR3 contains 16 residues. Per the germline V gene, CDR1 is MGHDK and CDR2 is SYGVNS. Here the CDR3 reads CASSEYSILANTEAFF. The CDR3 region has the DNA TGTGCCAGCAGTGAATACTCAATCTTGGCGAACACTGAAGCTTTCTTT. Together with reference TRBV25-1 and TRBJ1-1, the CDR3 gives the full variable domain: EADIYQTPRYLVIGTGKKITLECSQTMGHDKMYWYQQDPGMELHLIHYSYGVNSTEKGDLSSESTVSRIRTEHFPLTLESARPSHTSQYLCASSEYSILANTEAFFGQGTRLTVV.

The chain uses TRBV5-1 and TRBJ2-1; TRBD2 matches at 9 bases. The CDR3 covers 16 residues. V gave up 3 bases and J gave up 2 bases; unmatched junction bases: 6. Looked up from germline, CDR1 is SGHRS and CDR2 is YFSETQ. The CDR3 spells CASSSKVAGAYNEQFF. The CDR3 region has the DNA TGCGCCAGCAGCTCCAAAGTAGCGGGAGCCTACAATGAGCAGTTCTTC.

The V and J genes are TRBV19 and TRBJ1-2; D is unclear. Germline V gives CDR1 LNHDA, CDR2 SQIVND (reference sequence). The CDR3 runs to 15 residues. V was shortened by 4 bases and J by 0 bases, with 12 bases between the two germline ends. This CDR3 reads CASSTLHGANYGYTF. The CDR3 nucleotides are TGTGCCAGTAGTACCTTACACGGAGCTAACTATGGCTACACCTTC.

The rearrangement uses TRBV27 and TRBJ1-2; 7 positions match TRBD1. Losses at the gene ends were 11 bases for V and 6 bases for J; bases not matched to a gene: 12. This CDR3 spans 13 amino acids. CDR1 and CDR2 from the germline V gene are MNHEY and SMNVEV (reference sequence). The CDR3 protein is CAVRRQGKNGYTF. DNA for the CDR3: TGTGCCGTCCGAAGACAGGGAAAGAATGGCTACACCTTC.

This clone was seen more than once but under ten times. The V and J genes are TRBV2 and TRBJ2-7; 10 bases agree with TRBD2. The V and J ends lost 5 bases and 2 bases, in that order; junction bases with no gene match: 6. CDR1 SNHLY and CDR2 FYNNEI come from the germline V gene. This CDR3 is built from 15 residues. The CDR3 region has the DNA TGTGCCAGCAGTTCCCGACTAGCGGGCCCCTACGAGCAGTACTTC. This translates into CASSSRLAGPYEQYF.

This rearrangement joins TRBV3-1 (or the pseudogene TRBV3-2) to TRBJ1-2, with no clear D. Germline V CDR1 and CDR2: LGHDT, YNNKEL (reference sequence). V shed 0 bases and J shed 7 bases, with 12 bases lying between them. The CDR3 extends over 14 amino acids. The CDR3, as DNA: TGTGCCAGCAGCCAAGAGGGTGGCGGTAGTGGCTACACCTTC. Its protein product is CASSQEGGGSGYTF.

The chain recombines TRBV29-1 with TRBJ2-5; a weak D match, TRBD1 (6 bases). V was trimmed by 6 bases and J by 2 bases, leaving 13 bases between them. This CDR3 is 13 amino acids long. Germline CDR1 SQVTM, CDR2 ANQGSEA. Written as DNA, the CDR3 is TGCAGCGTCCCGGACAGACCACAAGAGACCCAGTACTTC. Its translation is CSVPDRPQETQYF. The whole variable domain, filled in from reference TRBV29-1 and TRBJ2-5, reads SAVISQKPSRDICQRGTSLTIQCQVDSQVTMMFWYRQQPGQSLTLIATANQGSEATYESGFVIDKFPISRPNLTFSTLTVSNMSPEDSSIYLCSVPDRPQETQYFGPGTRLLVL.

The chain employs TRBV28 and TRBJ1-2; the D is unclear. CDR1 MDHEN and CDR2 SYDVKM come from the germline V gene. The CDR3 consists of 12 residues. Trimming pared 3 bases from V and 8 bases from J, leaving 10 bases between. The CDR3 spells CASSFSSVGYTF. The DNA for the CDR3 is TGTGCCAGCAGTTTTTCATCAGTGGGCTACACCTTC.

V and J are TRBV29-1 and TRBJ1-4; 8 positions agree with TRBD1. V shed 4 bases, J shed 7 bases, and the junction held 11 bases outside the gene matches. Germline loops: CDR1 SQVTM, CDR2 ANQGSEA. The CDR3 consists of 15 residues. DNA for the CDR3: TGCAGCGTTGGGGATCGGACAGGGTTGACTGAAAAACTGTTTTTT. As protein: CSVGDRTGLTEKLFF.

The J gene is TRBJ2-7, the V gene TRBV7-6; D is perhaps TRBD1 (6 bases). V was trimmed by 1 base and J by 7 bases, leaving 17 bases between them. Germline lookup yields CDR1 SGHVS and CDR2 FNYEAQ. This CDR3 contains 15 residues. CDR3 amino acids: CASSLGTVPEGEQYF. Here the CDR3 DNA reads TGTGCCAGCAGCTTAGGGACAGTCCCCGAGGGGGAGCAGTACTTC.

The rearrangement uses TRBV25-1 and TRBJ1-2, with 9 positions matching TRBD1. Trimming took 2 bases from V and 6 from J; bases not matched to a gene: 13. Per germline, CDR1 MGHDK and CDR2 SYGVNS. The CDR3 consists of 17 residues. CDR3 loop: CASSEATGTGSGNGYTF. In DNA, the CDR3 is TGTGCCAGCAGTGAAGCAACCGGGACAGGGTCCGGGAATGGCTACACCTTC.

This rearrangement joins TRBV5-1 to TRBJ1-6, with TRBD1 matching over 11 bases. The CDR3 is 19 amino acids. Trimming at V came to 3 bases and at J to 9 bases, leaving 17 bases not matched to a gene. From germline, CDR1 is SGHRS and CDR2 YFSETQ. CDR3 residues: CASSSLGTGGTGGGSPLHF. For the CDR3, the DNA is TGCGCCAGCAGCTCGCTCGGGACAGGGGGAACAGGGGGAGGTTCACCCCTCCACTTT. The whole variable domain, remainder taken from reference TRBV5-1 and TRBJ1-6, is KAGVTQTPRYLIKTRGQQVTLSCSPISGHRSVSWYQQTPGQGLQFLFEYFSETQRNKGNFPGRFSGRQFSNSRSEMNVSTLELGDSALYLCASSSLGTGGTGGGSPLHFGNGTRLTVT.

The gene calls are TRBV9 and TRBJ2-1; 12 bases are a match to TRBD2. Trimming took 0 bases from V and 5 from J; bases not matched to a gene: 15. CDR1 and CDR2 from the germline V gene are SGDLS and YYNGEE. CDR3 size: 20 residues. CDR3 coding DNA: TGTGCCAGCAGCGTAGGGGCACTAGCGGGGGGCCTTCGGGTTAACAATGAGCAGTTCTTC. It translates to CASSVGALAGGLRVNNEQFF.

V usage is TRBV10-1 and J usage is TRBJ2-3, with D maybe TRBD1 (5 bases). V lost 1 base and J 0 bases, leaving 8 bases between the germline ends. The germline V gene has CDR1 WNHNN and CDR2 SYGVQD (reference sequence). The CDR3 length is 15 residues. CDR3 protein: CASSEWQGSTDTQYF. In DNA form, the CDR3 reads TGCGCCAGCAGTGAGTGGCAGGGTAGCACAGATACGCAGTATTTT.

The gene calls are TRBV2 and TRBJ1-5; a possible D gene is TRBD1 (6 bases). CDR3 length equals 16 residues. CDR1 and CDR2 from the germline V gene are SNHLY and FYNNEI. V lost 0 bases, J lost 3 bases, and 12 bases lay in between. CDR3 DNA: TGTGCCAGCAGTGAAGCCGGCGGACAGCTCAATCAGCCCCAGCATTTT. It yields the protein CASSEAGGQLNQPQHF. The full variable domain, completed using reference TRBV2 and TRBJ1-5, is EPEVTQTPSHQVTQMGQEVILRCVPISNHLYFYWYRQILGQKVEFLVSFYNNEISEKSEIFDDQFSVERPDGSNFTLKIRSTKLEDSAMYFCASSEAGGQLNQPQHFGDGTRLSIL.

CDR3 sequence reads: CATSRERQGVHEQYF. The CDR3 coding sequence is TGTGCCACCAGCAGGGAAAGACAGGGGGTCCACGAGCAGTACTTC. This chain connects TRBV15 to TRBJ2-7; 9 nucleotides line up with TRBD1. CDR1 is LNHNV and CDR2 is YYDKDF in the germline V gene (reference sequence). The CDR3 totals 15 residues. V lost 3 bases to trimming and J lost 5 bases; unmatched junction nucleotides: 8.

This sequence joins TRBV9 and TRBJ1-3, with a tentative D call TRBD1 (5 bases). The CDR3 is 15 amino acids. Trimming cost V 4 bases and J 0 bases, with 11 bases left between them. Germline CDR1 reads SGDLS; CDR2 reads YYNGEE. DNA of the CDR3: TGTGCCAGCAGCCAAGGGGTCCTCTCTGGAAACACCATATATTTT. It yields the protein CASSQGVLSGNTIYF.

J is TRBJ1-6 and V is TRBV7-9; 10 positions match TRBD1. Germline V gene lookup returns CDR1 SEHNR and CDR2 FQNEAQ (reference sequence). The CDR3 covers 15 residues. The V segment lost 4 bases and the J segment 8 bases; nucleotides outside the gene matches: 5. The CDR3 is CASSSSGQGHSPLHF. The CDR3 nucleotides read TGTGCCAGCAGCTCCTCGGGACAGGGGCATTCACCCCTCCACTTT.

This chain joins TRBV5-1 and TRBJ2-7; TRBD1 agrees at 7 bases. Germline CDR1 reads SGHRS; CDR2 reads YFSETQ. The CDR3 runs 14 residues. Trimming took 6 bases from V and 2 from J; bases not matched to a gene: 8. The CDR3 coding sequence is TGCGCCAGCATGTGGGACAGCGAAACCTACGAGCAGTACTTC. The encoded protein is CASMWDSETYEQYF.

The chain links TRBV7-9 to TRBJ2-1; D might be TRBD2 (6 bases). CDR1 and CDR2 from the germline V gene are SEHNR and FQNEAQ (reference sequence). The CDR3 runs 13 residues. The V gene lost 8 bases and the J gene lost 5 bases, with 13 bases spanning the gap. For the CDR3, the DNA is TGTGCCAGCCGGGGGATTAAAGACAATGAGCAGTTCTTC. This translates into CASRGIKDNEQFF. The entire variable domain, with the rest obtained from reference TRBV7-9 and TRBJ2-1, is as follows: DTGVSQNPRHKITKRGQNVTFRCDPISEHNRLYWYRQTLGQGPEFLTYFQNEAQLEKSRLLSDRFSAERPKGSFSTLEIQRTEQGDSAMYLCASRGIKDNEQFFGPGTRLTVL.

This clone was detected a few times. The V call is TRBV5-1, the J call TRBJ2-2; TRBD1 agrees at 10 bases. J was trimmed by 5 bases and V by 3 bases; bases with no gene match: 7. This CDR3 has 16 amino acids. Germline V gene data show CDR1 as SGHRS and CDR2 as YFSETQ. The CDR3 reads CASSSPPGQGTGELFF. The CDR3 region has the DNA TGCGCCAGCAGCTCACCCCCGGGACAGGGGACCGGGGAGCTGTTTTTT.

The chain combines TRBV28 with TRBJ1-5; 9 nucleotides agree with TRBD1. With V trimmed by 2 bases and J by 4 bases, 12 bases remained unmatched. The CDR3 consists of 18 residues. CDR1 and CDR2 (germline): MDHEN, SYDVKM. The CDR3 bases are TGTGCCAGCAGTTTAGGGCCCTCCGGGACAGGGCCTAATCAGCCCCAGCATTTT. It yields the protein CASSLGPSGTGPNQPQHF.

The chain's CDR3 is CAWTVRDRTHEQYF. As DNA, the CDR3 is TGTGCCTGGACCGTCCGGGACAGGACCCACGAGCAGTACTTC. This rearrangement joins TRBV30 to TRBJ2-7; TRBD1 agrees at 8 bases. CDR1 is GTSNPN and CDR2 is SVGIG in the germline V gene (reference sequence). The ends lost 4 bases at V and 5 bases at J; junction bases unmatched: 10. The CDR3 runs to 14 residues.

The chain uses TRBV7-9 and TRBJ2-2; D is ambiguous. Trimming removed 4 bases at V and 5 bases at J, with 5 bases between. This CDR3 is 12 amino acids long. Germline-derived CDR1 and CDR2 are SEHNR and FQNEAQ (reference sequence). The CDR3 coding sequence is TGTGCCAGCAGCTCCGTGACCGGGGAGCTGTTTTTT. Translating it yields CASSSVTGELFF.

The gene calls are TRBV2 and TRBJ1-2; tentatively, D is TRBD1 (5 bases). The germline V and J ends were trimmed by 8 bases and 4 bases, with 20 bases remaining between them. Per the germline V gene, CDR1 is SNHLY and CDR2 is FYNNEI. This CDR3 region has 15 residues. The DNA of the CDR3 is TGTGCCAGCTCACCTGAACAGGCAACTATCTATGGCTACACCTTC. It specifies CASSPEQATIYGYTF.

The chain has TRBV21-1 and TRBJ2-7; TRBD1, the table's D call, lacks a check against the DNA. TRBV21-1 is classified as a pseudogene. This CDR3 contains 13 residues. CDR3 region: CASSPTGADEQYF. The CDR3 DNA follows: TGTGCCAGCAGCCCCACAGGGGCCGACGAGCAGTACTTC.

The genes are TRBV10-1 and TRBJ2-5; possibly TRBD2 for D (7 bases). Per the germline V gene, CDR1 is WNHNN and CDR2 is SYGVQD (reference sequence). The CDR3 is 15 residues long. Trimming removed 0 bases from V and 5 bases from J, with 13 bases in between. CDR3 nucleotide sequence: TGCGCCAGCAGTGAGTCGACGGGGGGCCGGGAGACCCAGTACTTC. It specifies CASSESTGGRETQYF.

This clone has a single count. The chain uses TRBV30 and TRBJ1-5; 7 nucleotides align to TRBD1. The junction had 8 bases not matched to a gene; V was cut back by 0 bases and J by 6 bases. CDR3 length equals 15 residues. From germline, CDR1 is GTSNPN and CDR2 SVGIG (reference sequence). For the CDR3, the DNA is TGTGCCTGGAGTGTACAGGGGTTCCCAGGTCAGCCCCAGCATTTT. Amino acids: CAWSVQGFPGQPQHF.

The rearrangement joins TRBV7-2 to TRBJ2-7, with D perhaps TRBD1 (6 bases). Per the germline V gene, CDR1 is SGHTA and CDR2 is FQGNSA. This CDR3 has 15 residues. The ends were cut back, 5 bases at V and 1 base at J, with 15 bases in the middle. The CDR3 spells CASSRDQGLSYEQYF. CDR3 sequence (DNA): TGTGCCAGCAGCAGAGACCAGGGGTTATCCTACGAGCAGTACTTC.